This TCR beta chain stems from a study of T cell changes during pregnancy in multiple sclerosis. Sequenced by immunoSEQ multiplex PCR; TCRdb stores in-frame clones only, minus some. Of about 55,000 clones detected, just over 90% appear once; the ten largest clones hold around 4%. This CDR3 is 15 amino acids long. After removal of 0 bases from V and 2 bases from J, the junction contained 5 bases not matched to a gene. In germline, CDR1 is SGHKS, CDR2 YYEKEE (reference sequence). This receptor was taken from a female donor with multiple sclerosis, enrolled in a pregnancy study. The input for sequencing was CD8+ T cells from peripheral blood mononuclear cells, taken in the second trimester of pregnancy. This rearrangement joins TRBV5-5 to TRBJ2-7, with 7 bases lining up with TRBD2. The CDR3: CASSLALGGAYEQYF. The CDR3, as DNA: TGTGCCAGCAGCTTGGCCTTGGGGGGGGCCTACGAGCAGTACTTC.